The 18 T cell receptor beta chains given below trace back to one sample, sequenced in a study of blood T cell repertoires in COVID-19 (dated by TCRdb to the early 2020s). Library preparation employed the immunoSEQ multiplex PCR assay. TCRdb retrieved this table from immuneACCESS and kept in-frame rearrangements only. Not all clones are present; in checked studies, unresolved V genes account for under half, and no reason is known for the remainder. This sample has over 600,000 clones in its table, and approximately 90% of those were observed once. The top ten clonotypes cover about 0.24% of the sample. Sequenced sample: peripheral blood. These receptors were obtained from a woman between 18 and 29 years old with acute or convalescent COVID-19.

The V gene is TRBV7-8, the J gene TRBJ1-3, with D possibly TRBD1 on 6 matching bases. Germline loops: CDR1 SGHVS, CDR2 FQNEAQ. The CDR3 spans 13 residues. V dropped 1 base and J dropped 8 bases, with 9 bases sitting between them. The CDR3 region is CASSLVWTDTIYF. The CDR3 DNA follows: TGTGCCAGCAGCTTAGTCTGGACAGACACCATATATTTT.

The rearrangement joins TRBV5-8 to TRBJ1-1; 7 nucleotides line up with TRBD1. The CDR3 totals 14 residues. CDR1 is SGHTS and CDR2 is YDEGEE in the germline V gene. V gave up 4 bases and J gave up 3 bases; unmatched junction bases: 6. The CDR3 sequence: CASSVGQQDTEAFF. CDR3 coding DNA: TGTGCCAGCAGCGTGGGACAGCAGGACACTGAAGCTTTCTTT.

V is TRBV5-4 and J is TRBJ1-3; D uncertain. Trimming cost V 0 bases and J 6 bases, with 7 bases left between them. Germline CDR1 reads SGHNT; CDR2 reads YYREEE (reference sequence). The length of the CDR3 is 13 residues. The CDR3 protein is CASSLGGQNTIYF. CDR3 coding DNA: TGTGCCAGCAGCTTGGGCGGCCAAAACACCATATATTTT.

The rearrangement links TRBV19 to TRBJ1-3; TRBD1 agrees at 9 bases. The CDR3 runs to 14 residues. V was clipped by 9 bases and J by 8 bases; unmatched bases: 11. CDR1 and CDR2 (germline): LNHDA, SQIVND (reference sequence). The CDR3 here is CASRRDRAIDTIYF. The CDR3 DNA follows: TGTGCCAGCCGCCGGGACAGGGCTATTGACACCATATATTTT.

V gene TRBV24-1 combines with J gene TRBJ2-1, with a weak D call TRBD1 (5 bases). The CDR3 has 15 residues. V gave up 3 bases and J gave up 0 bases, with 8 bases separating them. Germline CDR1 KGHDR, CDR2 SFDVKD. The DNA for the CDR3 is TGTGCCACCAGTGATATAGGGGCCTCCTACAATGAGCAGTTCTTC. This gives the protein CATSDIGASYNEQFF.

This clone has more than one count but fewer than ten. The V and J genes are TRBV6-4 and TRBJ2-1, with 14 bases identical to TRBD2. CDR3 size: 15 residues. J was trimmed by 8 bases and V by 9 bases; bases with no gene match: 9. Germline V CDR1 and CDR2: MRHNA, SNTAGT. This chain's CDR3 is CASGLAGGQKDEQFF. The CDR3 region has the DNA TGTGCCAGTGGACTAGCGGGGGGCCAAAAGGATGAGCAGTTCTTC.

This sequence joins TRBV28 and TRBJ1-4; TRBD1 agrees at 11 bases. Looked up from germline, CDR1 is MDHEN and CDR2 is SYDVKM. The CDR3 consists of 15 residues. J lost 8 bases, V lost 6 bases, and 8 bases had no gene match. DNA for the CDR3: TGTGCCAGCAGCCCCGGGACAGGGGGGAAAGAAAAACTGTTTTTT. This sequence encodes CASSPGTGGKEKLFF.

The chain employs TRBV7-3 and TRBJ2-2, with D tentatively TRBD2 (7 bases). Germline CDR1 reads SGHTA; CDR2 reads FQGTGA. The V end lost 2 bases, the J end lost 3 bases, and 10 bases lay between the germline ends. This CDR3 spans 15 amino acids. DNA of the CDR3: TGTGCCAGCAGCTTATCGGGGGGCCACACCGGGGAGCTGTTTTTT. It specifies CASSLSGGHTGELFF.

This rearrangement joins TRBV18 to TRBJ1-3; the D is unclear. Germline V lookup: CDR1 KGHSH, CDR2 LQKENI. The CDR3 has 17 residues. The V end lost 0 bases, the J end lost 4 bases, and 16 bases lay between the germline ends. Here the CDR3 reads CASSPPSGLGGGNTIYF. CDR3 DNA sequence: TGTGCCAGCTCACCACCAAGCGGTCTGGGCGGCGGAAACACCATATATTTT.

The chain couples TRBV6-5 to TRBJ2-2, with TRBD1 matching over 10 bases. This CDR3 is 13 amino acids long. The J segment lost 4 bases and the V segment lost 9 bases, leaving 2 bases of the junction unmatched. Per the germline V gene, CDR1 is MNHEY and CDR2 is SVGAGI. CDR3 in amino acids: CASGQGVTGELFF. CDR3 in DNA: TGTGCCAGTGGACAGGGGGTCACCGGGGAGCTGTTTTTT.

The V gene is TRBV4-1, the J gene TRBJ1-5; 9 bases match TRBD1. CDR1 and CDR2 (germline): MGHRA, YSYEKL. V gave up 4 bases and J gave up 5 bases; unmatched junction bases: 9. This CDR3 is built from 16 residues. The CDR3 nucleotides are TGCGCCAGCAGCCCGTTTGGACAGGGGAAAGATCAGCCCCAGCATTTT. Its translation is CASSPFGQGKDQPQHF.

The rearrangement uses TRBV10-3 and TRBJ1-6; 7 positions agree with TRBD1. J was trimmed by 3 bases and V by 3 bases; bases with no gene match: 11. The germline CDR1 and CDR2 sequences are ENHRY and SYGVKD. This CDR3 contains 18 residues. The CDR3 region has the DNA TGTGCCATCAGTGATTACGGGACAGACCGGTACTATAATTCACCCCTCCACTTT. Residues: CAISDYGTDRYYNSPLHF.

This chain links TRBV4-1 with TRBJ2-2; D perhaps matches TRBD2 (6 bases). CDR3 length: 15 residues. Germline V gene sequence: CDR1 MGHRA, CDR2 YSYEKL. Trimming took off 4 bases at V and 4 bases at J, with 13 bases between the two ends. The CDR3, as DNA: TGCGCCAGCAGCCTGGGGGGAAGGCTCACCGGGGAGCTGTTTTTT. Translated: CASSLGGRLTGELFF.

CDR3 sequence: CASSKGDRGRFEAFF. CDR3 nucleotides: TGTGCCAGCAGCAAAGGGGACAGGGGGCGCTTTGAAGCTTTCTTT. The V gene is TRBV21-1, the J gene TRBJ1-1; the DNA was not compared with TRBD1, the D call given in the table. TRBV21-1 is noted as a pseudogene. The CDR3 sequence is 15 residues long.

The chain joins TRBV7-2 to TRBJ2-5; D gene uncertain. CDR3 length equals 13 residues. Germline assignment: CDR1 SGHTA and CDR2 FQGNSA. Trimming stripped 1 base from V and 3 bases from J, with 6 bases between. CDR3 in amino acids: CASSLVFKETQYF. The CDR3 region has the DNA TGTGCCAGCAGCTTAGTTTTCAAAGAGACCCAGTACTTC.

The chain carries TRBV6-1 and TRBJ1-2; D ambiguous. The CDR3 is 13 residues long. Germline values: CDR1 MNHNS, CDR2 SASEGT. Trimming left V 2 bases short and J 4 bases short, with 8 bases between. CDR3 in DNA: TGTGCCAGCAGTGAACCGCGGGGCTATGGCTACACCTTC. Protein sequence: CASSEPRGYGYTF.

V and J are TRBV7-8 and TRBJ2-3; the match to TRBD1 covers 7 bases. The trim removed 3 bases at V and 4 bases at J, leaving 10 bases unmatched. The CDR3 has 16 amino acids. Germline lookup yields CDR1 SGHVS and CDR2 FQNEAQ. CDR3 amino acids: CASSLERGLEADTQYF. The CDR3 DNA follows: TGTGCCAGCAGCTTGGAGAGGGGGCTGGAAGCAGATACGCAGTATTTT.

V is TRBV5-1 and J is TRBJ2-3; D is uncertain. Germline V gene lookup returns CDR1 SGHRS and CDR2 YFSETQ. Trimming shortened V by 4 bases and J by 3 bases, and 3 bases separated the two germline ends. The CDR3 has 11 amino acids. For the CDR3, the DNA is TGCGCCAGCAGCCAAACAGATACGCAGTATTTT. Translating it yields CASSQTDTQYF.